The next 21 T cell receptor beta chains were all read from a single sample in a study of Graves' ophthalmopathy and Graves' hyperthyroidism. Scientists amplified the TCR beta CDR3 regions from RNA transcripts. HTBI primers were used in a first-round RT-PCR, which preceded a second-round multiplex PCR. TCRdb independently ran MiXCR on the multiplex PCR reads; one entry per CDR3 protein. The data show more than 45,000 distinct CDR3 sequences, 50% seen once. Sequencing was carried out using peripheral blood. Every receptor here comes from an adult man with Graves' ophthalmopathy.

This clonotype was observed a few times. V is TRBV28 and J is TRBJ1-1; D gene unclear. The CDR3 is 15 residues long. Germline V gives CDR1 MDHEN, CDR2 SYDVKM. V was trimmed by 5 bases and J by 7 bases, leaving 20 bases between them. The CDR3 region has the DNA TGTGCCAGCAGTAATACCGAAAACCCCCCCGGTGAAGCTTTCTTT. It encodes CASSNTENPPGEAFF.

Many counts were recorded for this clonotype. The rearrangement uses TRBV20-1 and TRBJ2-3; TRBD2 might be the D (5 bases). This CDR3 contains 14 residues. In germline, CDR1 is DFQATT, CDR2 SNEGSKA (reference sequence). The ends were cut back, 6 bases at V and 0 bases at J, with 13 bases in the middle. This chain's CDR3 is CSALGSDSTDTQYF. DNA for the CDR3: TGCAGTGCCCTTGGGAGCGATAGCACAGATACGCAGTATTTT.

This chain uses TRBV19 with TRBJ2-5, with 8 bases fitting TRBD1. The J segment lost 0 bases and the V segment lost 5 bases, leaving 5 bases of the junction unmatched. CDR3 size: 15 residues. The germline V gene has CDR1 LNHDA and CDR2 SQIVND (reference sequence). CDR3 sequence (DNA): TGTGCCAGTAGTTGGGGGACAGGTGACCAAGAGACCCAGTACTTC. Protein sequence: CASSWGTGDQETQYF.

Regarding this clonotype: Without the conserved terminal phenylalanine or tryptophan, this CDR3 likely stems from a read error. V usage is TRBV20-1 and J usage is TRBJ1-1; possible D gene TRBD1, 6 bases. The length of the CDR3 is 13 residues. Germline loops: CDR1 DFQATT, CDR2 SNEGSKA (reference sequence). For the CDR3, the DNA is TGCGGTGCTAGAGTTACAGGGCAAACTGAAGCTTTCCTT. It translates to CGARVTGQTEAFL.

There are many counts of this clonotype. This chain connects TRBV11-2 to TRBJ2-2; no definite D call. This CDR3 comprises 13 residues. The germline V gene has CDR1 SGHAT and CDR2 FQNNGV. The V and J ends lost 5 bases and 5 bases respectively, with 9 bases between them. The CDR3 nucleotides read TGTGCCAGCAGCCCAATCGGGACCGGGGAGCTGTTTTTT. This sequence encodes CASSPIGTGELFF. Full variable domain (rest looked up from reference TRBV11-2 and TRBJ2-2): EAGVAQSPRYKIIEKRQSVAFWCNPISGHATLYWYQQILGQGPKLLIQFQNNGVVDDSQLPKDRFSAERLKGVDSTLKIQPAKLEDSAVYLCASSPIGTGELFFGEGSRLTVL.

This chain uses TRBV2 with TRBJ2-3; D may be TRBD2 (7 bases). The CDR3 is 16 residues long. CDR1 and CDR2 (germline): SNHLY, FYNNEI. V was trimmed by 7 bases and J by 4 bases, leaving 21 bases between them. CDR3 sequence (DNA): TGTGCCAGCATAGAGGGGGGGGCCTTAAGATCAGATACGCAGTATTTT. Protein sequence: CASIEGGALRSDTQYF.

The chain employs TRBV19 and TRBJ2-2, with TRBD1 matching 8 bases. This CDR3 has 15 residues. Trimming at V came to 5 bases and at J to 2 bases, leaving 4 bases not matched to a gene. The germline CDR1 and CDR2 sequences are LNHDA and SQIVND (reference sequence). The CDR3 nucleotides are TGTGCCAGTAGTCGGACAGGGACAAACACCGGGGAGCTGTTTTTT. Protein sequence: CASSRTGTNTGELFF.

The V call is TRBV19, the J call TRBJ1-1; a weak D match, TRBD1 (5 bases). This CDR3 contains 13 residues. Germline V lookup: CDR1 LNHDA, CDR2 SQIVND (reference sequence). Trimming took off 4 bases at V and 0 bases at J, with 6 bases between the two ends. CDR3 nucleotide sequence: TGTGCCAGTAGTAAGGGGATGAACACTGAAGCTTTCTTT. Encoded protein: CASSKGMNTEAFF.

The genes are TRBV9 and TRBJ2-3; no firm D call. Trimming shortened V by 4 bases and J by 6 bases, and 15 bases separated the two germline ends. This CDR3 spans 14 amino acids. Per germline, CDR1 SGDLS and CDR2 YYNGEE. In nucleotides, the CDR3 is TGTGCCAGCAGCCCCGCAGGTCTCGCGGATACGCAGTATTTT. Translated: CASSPAGLADTQYF.

Turning to this clonotype: One end of the junction fails to match germline, which may point to a read error. This sequence joins TRBV12-3 or TRBV12-4 and TRBJ1-6; no clear D. This CDR3 comprises 10 residues. DNA for the CDR3: TGTGCCAGCAGTCCCTCCCCCCACCACTTT. This codes for CASSPSPHHF.

This clonotype has ten or more counts. A much larger clone lies one base from this, so it may be a read error. V gene TRBV24-1 combines with J gene TRBJ2-2, with D perhaps assigned TRBD1 or TRBD2 (5 bases each). Germline lookup yields CDR1 KGHDR and CDR2 SFDVKD. This CDR3 has 15 amino acids. In DNA form, the CDR3 reads TGTGCCACCAGTGGCCGACAGACGAACACCGGGGAGCTGTCTTTT. Protein product: CATSGRQTNTGELSF.

The chain employs TRBV5-1 and TRBJ2-7, with D perhaps being TRBD1 or TRBD2 (5 bases each). Trimming stripped 2 bases from V and 4 bases from J, with 19 bases between. This CDR3 has 16 amino acids. Per germline, CDR1 SGHRS and CDR2 YFSETQ. This chain's CDR3 is CASSFSPRDPTYEQYF. The CDR3 DNA is TGCGCCAGCAGCTTCTCCCCAAGGGACCCGACATACGAGCAGTACTTC. Full variable domain (rest looked up from reference TRBV5-1 and TRBJ2-7): KAGVTQTPRYLIKTRGQQVTLSCSPISGHRSVSWYQQTPGQGLQFLFEYFSETQRNKGNFPGRFSGRQFSNSRSEMNVSTLELGDSALYLCASSFSPRDPTYEQYFGPGTRLTVT.

This clonotype was picked up many times. This chain connects TRBV19 to TRBJ1-5, with D possibly being TRBD1 (5 bases). Per the germline V gene, CDR1 is LNHDA and CDR2 is SQIVND (reference sequence). The germline V and J ends were trimmed by 4 bases and 4 bases, with 20 bases remaining between them. This CDR3 contains 17 residues. The CDR3 sequence: CASSRRRTGIYNQPQHF. The CDR3 nucleotides read TGTGCCAGTAGTAGGCGACGTACAGGAATATATAATCAGCCCCAGCATTTT.

This clonotype was picked up many times. The chain couples TRBV7-9 to TRBJ2-5, with D perhaps TRBD2 (6 bases). Trimming shortened V by 2 bases and J by 4 bases, and 14 bases separated the two germline ends. This CDR3 has 15 amino acids. The germline gives CDR1 SEHNR, CDR2 FQNEAQ (reference sequence). The CDR3 protein is CASSLPSVGGETQYF. The CDR3 DNA is TGTGCCAGCAGCTTACCAAGCGTGGGGGGAGAGACCCAGTACTTC.

This chain joins TRBV20-1 and TRBJ2-2; 7 nucleotides align to TRBD2. Germline trimming cut 2 bases from V and 0 bases from J; bases unmatched to any gene: 3. The CDR3 loop spans 15 amino acids. Germline V gene sequence: CDR1 DFQATT, CDR2 SNEGSKA (reference sequence). This CDR3 is CSARPLAANTGELFF. The CDR3 coding sequence is TGCAGTGCTAGACCTCTAGCGGCGAACACCGGGGAGCTGTTTTTT.

This clonotype was counted many times. V is TRBV7-8 and J is TRBJ1-5; D call uncertain. This CDR3 has 15 amino acids. V was pared by 2 bases and J by 4 bases, with 12 bases between. Germline CDR1 reads SGHVS; CDR2 reads FQNEAQ. The CDR3 sequence is CASSLNEGRNQPQHF. DNA for the CDR3: TGTGCCAGCAGCTTAAACGAAGGCAGAAATCAGCCCCAGCATTTT.

This clonotype was detected many times. The chain carries TRBV28 and TRBJ1-2, with D perhaps TRBD1 (6 bases). The CDR3 extends over 13 amino acids. The V gene's germline CDR1 is MDHEN and CDR2 SYDVKM. Trimming left V 6 bases short and J 2 bases short, with 10 bases between. The CDR3 sequence: CASSRGQNYGYTF. The CDR3 bases are TGTGCCAGCAGCCGGGGGCAGAACTATGGCTACACCTTC.

This sequence joins TRBV6-4 and TRBJ2-1; D call uncertain. Germline loops: CDR1 MRHNA, CDR2 SNTAGT. The V gene lost 3 bases and the J gene lost 12 bases, with 21 bases spanning the gap. CDR3 length: 15 amino acids. The chain's CDR3 is CASSEGDKTTDTQFF. The CDR3 coding sequence is TGTGCCAGCAGTGAGGGTGACAAAACCACAGATACGCAGTTCTTC.

This clonotype was observed at least ten times. The chain recombines TRBV12-3 or TRBV12-4 with TRBJ2-1; D is undetermined. This CDR3 contains 11 residues. Trimming removed 6 bases from V and 0 bases from J, with 0 bases in between. In nucleotides, the CDR3 is TGTGCCAGCAGCTCCTACAATGAGCAGTTCTTC. Translation gives CASSSYNEQFF.

V is TRBV19 and J is TRBJ2-7, with D maybe TRBD1 (8 bases). In germline, CDR1 is LNHDA, CDR2 SQIVND (reference sequence). The V gene lost 6 bases and the J gene lost 3 bases, with 15 bases spanning the gap. The CDR3 runs to 14 residues. CDR3 DNA sequence: TGTGCCAGTAGGAGCGGGACAGGAGTCTACGAGCAGTACTTC. Amino acid sequence: CASRSGTGVYEQYF.

This clonotype is categorized as medium-sized. CDR3: CATSRDRTGLEQYF. The CDR3 nucleotides read TGTGCCACCAGCAGAGATAGGACAGGGCTCGAGCAGTACTTC. The gene calls are TRBV15 and TRBJ2-7; 8 bases agree with TRBD1. CDR3 length equals 14 residues. J gave up 6 bases and V 0 bases, and 4 bases lay outside the gene matches. Germline CDR1 and CDR2: LNHNV and YYDKDF (reference sequence).